This T cell receptor beta chain was sequenced for a study of T cells in tuberculosis. Study background: Sequenced TCRs come from CD1B-GMM tetramer-binding T cells.

Sorting used thawed, overnight-rested PBMC stained with anti-CD3, a viability dye and GMM-loaded CD1B tetramer. CD1B tetramers were loaded with Rhodococcus equi-derived C32 glucose monomycolate. PBMC for tetramer sorting were first depleted of CD14-expressing monocytes. Tetramer-negative cells, about 97,000 per donor, were also sorted. After removal of 6 bases from V and 12 bases from J, the junction contained 15 bases not matched to a gene. Germline CDR1 is SGHDN and CDR2 is FVKESK. The CDR3 has 15 residues. Chain pairing is unknown; alpha and beta were sequenced separately. Clones were read by immunoSEQ multiplex PCR, and TCRdb kept only the in-frame ones, dropping some. The sample contains more than 45,000 clones, around 90% of which appear only once.

V usage is TRBV14 and J usage is TRBJ2-1; 9 bases are a match to TRBD2. Material: CD1b-GMM tetramer-negative cells sorted from PBMCs. This TCR was sampled from an adult woman with latent tuberculosis. The CDR3 DNA sequence: TGTGCCAGCAGTACCGGGACTAGCCTTGGGTTCGGGCAGTTCTTC. It is translated as CASSTGTSLGFGQFF.